Many counts were recorded for the clone carrying this T cell receptor beta chain. No antigen is known for it. The germline V and J ends were trimmed by 7 bases and 11 bases, with 11 bases remaining between them. The CDR3 is 10 amino acids. Germline V gene data show CDR1 as MDHEN and CDR2 as SYDVKM. These data belong to a study of T cell repertoires in cytomegalovirus infection. Study findings and constraints: Identification of carriers of CMV plus the relevant HLA was achieved through cumulative public TCR beta family frequency.

TCRdb re-called the reads with MiXCR, one entry per CDR3 protein. Of 85,000 to 130,000 distinct CDR3 sequences listed, more than 20% are singletons. The rearrangement joins TRBV28 to TRBJ1-1, with D perhaps matching TRBD1 (5 bases). The TCR was taken from a human donor in good health (CMV status not recorded). Some clones in this sample may be carry-over from other donors' samples. The sample was CD8+ T cells from PBMCs. The CDR3 reads CASKRGMAFF. The CDR3 DNA reads as TGTGCCAGCAAAAGGGGAATGGCTTTCTTT.